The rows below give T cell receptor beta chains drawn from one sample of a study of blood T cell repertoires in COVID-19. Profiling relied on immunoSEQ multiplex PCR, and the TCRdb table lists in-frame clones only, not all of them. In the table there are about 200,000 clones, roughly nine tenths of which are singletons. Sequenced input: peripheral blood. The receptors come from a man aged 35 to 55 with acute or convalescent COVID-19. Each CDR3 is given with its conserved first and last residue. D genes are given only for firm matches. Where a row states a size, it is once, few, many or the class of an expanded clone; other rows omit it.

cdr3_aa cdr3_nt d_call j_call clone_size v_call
CASSFVAGGPQYNEQFF TGTGCCAGCAGTTTCGTAGCGGGGGGGCCTCAGTACAATGAGCAGTTCTTC TRBD2 TRBJ2-1 - TRBV27
CASSFAGGKNIQYF TGTGCCAGCAGCTTCGCGGGGGGTAAAAACATTCAGTACTTC TRBD2 TRBJ2-4 - TRBV5-8
CASSLRGYTF TGTGCCAGCAGCTTGAGGGGGTACACCTTC - TRBJ1-2 - TRBV5-8
CASSPQGGAYNEQFF TGTGCCAGCAGCCCACAGGGGGGGGCCTACAATGAGCAGTTCTTC - TRBJ2-1 - TRBV5-4
CSAATWDSDFF TGCAGTGCTGCGACGTGGGACAGCGATTTCTTT TRBD1 TRBJ1-1 - TRBV20-1
CASSSERGPSSYEQYF TGCGCCAGCAGCTCAGAGCGGGGTCCCAGCTCCTACGAGCAGTACTTC TRBD2 TRBJ2-7 - TRBV4-3
CASSFPHVRGPSSYNEQFF TGTGCCAGCAGCTTCCCCCACGTCAGAGGGCCTAGCTCCTACAATGAGCAGTTCTTC - TRBJ2-1 - TRBV5-6
CASRPSGGAGNEQFF TGTGCCAGCAGACCGAGCGGGGGGGCGGGAAATGAGCAGTTCTTC TRBD2 TRBJ2-1 once TRBV5-4
CASSLPSRTRTAEYYGYTF TGCGCCAGCAGCTTACCATCGAGAACGAGGACAGCCGAGTACTATGGCTACACCTTC - TRBJ1-2 once TRBV5-1
CASSEQGRSGANVLTF TGTGCCAGCTCAGAACAGGGGCGCTCTGGGGCCAACGTCCTGACTTTC TRBD1 TRBJ2-6 few TRBV18
CASSIGTADTGELFF TGCGCCAGCAGCATCGGGACAGCCGACACCGGGGAGCTGTTTTTT TRBD1 TRBJ2-2 - TRBV5-1